This record concerns one TCR beta chain sequence. These data belong to a study of radiation and T cells in renal cell carcinoma. Repertoires were generated with immunoSEQ multiplex PCR, while TCRdb's copy carries only in-frame clones and drops some. The sample yields roughly 60,000 clones, roughly four fifths seen once. Time point: blood 2 weeks post-SBRT. Treatment reported: 15 Gy SBRT to primary tumor, nephrectomy 4 weeks later. The CDR3 is 14 residues long. The ends were cut back, 1 base at V and 7 bases at J, with 11 bases in the middle. Per germline, CDR1 SGHTA and CDR2 FQGNSA. Sequencing was performed on blood, taken from a patient whose treatment included radiotherapy and nephrectomy. The chain recombines TRBV7-2 with TRBJ2-1; D unresolved. The receptor comes from a man aged 55 to 70 with renal cell carcinoma. CDR3 sequence: CASSLGDASNEQFF. The CDR3 DNA sequence: TGTGCCAGCAGCTTAGGCGACGCGAGTAATGAGCAGTTCTTC. Together with reference TRBV7-2 and TRBJ2-1, the CDR3 gives the full variable domain: GAGVSQSPSNKVTEKGKDVELRCDPISGHTALYWYRQSLGQGLEFLIYFQGNSAPDKSGLPSDRFSAERTGGSVSTLTIQRTQQEDSAVYLCASSLGDASNEQFFGPGTRLTVL.